This T cell receptor (beta chain) was captured by sequencing in a study of shared clonotypes between healthy human individuals. Findings and caveats of the study: Genetic and exposure-history diversity was limited by the small donor number. Although depth was large, rarefaction showed that sequencing of the sorted subsets was incomplete.

As for this clone: Its antigen is not known.

Only in-frame clones appear in the TCRdb table, and some are missing; sequencing was by immunoSEQ multiplex PCR. The sample records about 2.4 million clones, roughly 93% being singletons. This CDR3 is 16 amino acids long. Germline V gives CDR1 SGHVS, CDR2 FNYEAQ. V gave up 1 base and J gave up 5 bases, with 17 bases separating them. The source material was naive CD4+ T cells from PBMCs. Subset reported: CD45RA+ positively selected. The clonotype originates from a man younger than 35 in good health. Some clones in this sample may be carry-over from other donors' samples. This chain links TRBV7-6 with TRBJ2-5; a weak D match, TRBD2 (6 bases). CDR3 DNA sequence: TGTGCCAGCAGCTTAGTCGGCGGGATTAGAGGCGAGACCCAGTACTTC. Amino acids: CASSLVGGIRGETQYF.